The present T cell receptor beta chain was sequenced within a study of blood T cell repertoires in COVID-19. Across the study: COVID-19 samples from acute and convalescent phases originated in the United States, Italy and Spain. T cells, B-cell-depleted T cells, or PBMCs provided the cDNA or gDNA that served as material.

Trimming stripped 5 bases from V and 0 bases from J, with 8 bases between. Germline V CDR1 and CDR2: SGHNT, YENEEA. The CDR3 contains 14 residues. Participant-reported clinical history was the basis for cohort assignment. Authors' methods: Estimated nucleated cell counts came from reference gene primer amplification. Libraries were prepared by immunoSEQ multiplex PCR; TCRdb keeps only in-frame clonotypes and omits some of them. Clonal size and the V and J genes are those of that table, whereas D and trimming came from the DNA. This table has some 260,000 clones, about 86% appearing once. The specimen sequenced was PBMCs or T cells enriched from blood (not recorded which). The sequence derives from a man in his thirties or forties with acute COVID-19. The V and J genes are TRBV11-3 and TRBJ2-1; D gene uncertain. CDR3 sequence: CASSPRNSYNEQFF. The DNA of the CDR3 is TGTGCCAGCAGCCCGCGGAACTCCTACAATGAGCAGTTCTTC. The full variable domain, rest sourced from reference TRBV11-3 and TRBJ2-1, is EAGVVQSPRYKIIEKKQPVAFWCNPISGHNTLYWYLQNLGQGPELLIRYENEEAVDDSQLPKDRFSAERLKGVDSTLKIQPAELGDSAVYLCASSPRNSYNEQFFGPGTRLTVL.